A selection of T cell receptor beta chains follows, all from one sample in a study of early T cells in non-severe SARS-CoV-2 infection. TCRdb re-called the 5' RACE reads through MiXCR, storing one row per CDR3 protein. The sample contains around 19,000 distinct CDR3 sequences, about 4.9% of which appear only once. Sequenced material: whole blood. Receptors were obtained from an adult who was a healthcare worker with PCR-confirmed SARS-CoV-2 infection or an uninfected control (not recorded which). CDR3s include the opening cysteine and the closing phenylalanine or tryptophan. The D gene is left open where the match is weak. Only part of the rows carry a size: once, few, many, or a class if the clone is expanded.

d_gene: -; v_gene: TRBV20-1; j_gene: TRBJ1-2; abundance: many; CDR3nt: TGCAGTGCTAGAGATGGCCCTTTGGGGGTTGGCTATGGCTACACCTTC; CDR3aa: CSARDGPLGVGYGYTF
d_gene: TRBD1; v_gene: TRBV28; j_gene: TRBJ1-6; abundance: many; CDR3nt: TGTGCCAGCAGTTTAACACAGGGGCCACCCCTCCACTTT; CDR3aa: CASSLTQGPPLHF
d_gene: -; v_gene: TRBV2; j_gene: TRBJ2-1; abundance: many; CDR3nt: TGTGCCAGCAGTGAGGTCAATGAGCAGTTCTTC; CDR3aa: CASSEVNEQFF
d_gene: -; v_gene: TRBV12-3/TRBV12-4; j_gene: TRBJ2-6; abundance: many; CDR3nt: TGTGCCAGCAGCACACAGCCGCCTGGGGCCAACGTCCTGACTTTC; CDR3aa: CASSTQPPGANVLTF
d_gene: TRBD1; v_gene: TRBV2; j_gene: TRBJ1-6; abundance: -; CDR3nt: TGTGCCAGCAGTGGGGACAGAGAGACTTCACCCCTCCACTTT; CDR3aa: CASSGDRETSPLHF
d_gene: TRBD1; v_gene: TRBV25-1; j_gene: TRBJ1-4; abundance: -; CDR3nt: TGTGCCAGCAGTGATGCCCGACAGGGGGGTAATGAAAAACTGTTTTTT; CDR3aa: CASSDARQGGNEKLFF
d_gene: TRBD1; v_gene: TRBV27; j_gene: TRBJ1-4; abundance: many; CDR3nt: TGTGCCAGCAGTTTAAGGGGGCAGCGGTTGGGTGAAAAACTGTTTTTT; CDR3aa: CASSLRGQRLGEKLFF
d_gene: TRBD1; v_gene: TRBV7-9; j_gene: TRBJ1-2; abundance: many; CDR3nt: TGTGCCAGCAGCTTAGGGACAGGGGACTATGGCTACACCTTC; CDR3aa: CASSLGTGDYGYTF
d_gene: TRBD1; v_gene: TRBV7-2; j_gene: TRBJ2-7; abundance: many; CDR3nt: TGTGCCAGCGGCCGACAGGGGGACTCCGAGCAGTACTTC; CDR3aa: CASGRQGDSEQYF
d_gene: TRBD1; v_gene: TRBV6-1; j_gene: TRBJ2-7; abundance: medium-sized; CDR3nt: TGTGCCAGTAGGGACAGCTCCTACGAGCAGTACTTC; CDR3aa: CASRDSSYEQYF
d_gene: -; v_gene: TRBV6-5; j_gene: TRBJ2-7; abundance: many; CDR3nt: TGTGCCAGCAGTTACTGGGGGCCCTCCTACGAGCAGTACTTC; CDR3aa: CASSYWGPSYEQYF
d_gene: TRBD2; v_gene: TRBV9; j_gene: TRBJ2-1; abundance: -; CDR3nt: TGTGCCAGCAGCCGTTTGGGGACTAGCGGGAGAGTCTCCTACAATGAGCAGTTCTTC; CDR3aa: CASSRLGTSGRVSYNEQFF
d_gene: TRBD2; v_gene: TRBV6-6; j_gene: TRBJ2-7; abundance: many; CDR3nt: TGTGCCAGCAGCTACAAATCTAGCGGGGGATGGACCTACGAGCAGTACTTC; CDR3aa: CASSYKSSGGWTYEQYF
d_gene: TRBD1; v_gene: TRBV7-2; j_gene: TRBJ1-2; abundance: few; CDR3nt: TGTGCCAGCAGGACCGGCAGGGGGTTTTTCGGCTACACCTTC; CDR3aa: CASRTGRGFFGYTF
d_gene: -; v_gene: TRBV2; j_gene: TRBJ2-2; abundance: -; CDR3nt: TGTGCCAGCAGTCTAGGACACCGACTCACCGGGGAGCTGTTTTTT; CDR3aa: CASSLGHRLTGELFF
d_gene: -; v_gene: TRBV20-1; j_gene: TRBJ2-5; abundance: many; CDR3nt: TGCAGTGCTAGAGATCTGGGTTCATACCAAGAGACCCAGTACTTC; CDR3aa: CSARDLGSYQETQYF
d_gene: TRBD2; v_gene: TRBV7-9; j_gene: TRBJ2-7; abundance: few; CDR3nt: TGTGCCAGCAGCTTGGTAAGCGGGAGAGGAGGCGAGCAGTACTTC; CDR3aa: CASSLVSGRGGEQYF
d_gene: -; v_gene: TRBV30; j_gene: TRBJ1-2; abundance: -; CDR3nt: TGTGCCTGGAGTGACGACACACGACGAAGTGGCTACACCTTC; CDR3aa: CAWSDDTRRSGYTF
d_gene: TRBD2; v_gene: TRBV6-5; j_gene: TRBJ2-7; abundance: many; CDR3nt: TGTGCCACCAGCGGGGGGTTTACGTCCTACGAGCAGTACTTC; CDR3aa: CATSGGFTSYEQYF
d_gene: TRBD1; v_gene: TRBV5-1; j_gene: TRBJ2-7; abundance: many; CDR3nt: TGCGCCAGCAGCTTACCGAGATCCGGGACAGGGACCGAGCAGTACTTC; CDR3aa: CASSLPRSGTGTEQYF
d_gene: TRBD1; v_gene: TRBV2; j_gene: TRBJ1-1; abundance: -; CDR3nt: TGTGCCAGCAGTGGACAGGGAGGTACTGAAGCTTTCTTT; CDR3aa: CASSGQGGTEAFF
d_gene: TRBD2; v_gene: TRBV20-1; j_gene: TRBJ2-7; abundance: many; CDR3nt: TGCAGTGCTCGACTAGCGGTTACCTACGAGCAGTACTTC; CDR3aa: CSARLAVTYEQYF
d_gene: -; v_gene: TRBV9; j_gene: TRBJ2-7; abundance: many; CDR3nt: TGTGCCAGCAGCGTAGAGGGGACGCTACAGGACGAGCAGTACTTC; CDR3aa: CASSVEGTLQDEQYF
d_gene: -; v_gene: TRBV20-1; j_gene: TRBJ2-1; abundance: many; CDR3nt: TGCAGTGCTGCCGGGGGCAGCTCCTACAATGAGCAGTTCTTC; CDR3aa: CSAAGGSSYNEQFF
d_gene: -; v_gene: TRBV29-1; j_gene: TRBJ2-7; abundance: -; CDR3nt: TGCAGCGTTTTTCGACCACCCTACGAGCAGTACTTC; CDR3aa: CSVFRPPYEQYF
d_gene: TRBD2; v_gene: TRBV29-1; j_gene: TRBJ2-1; abundance: many; CDR3nt: TGCAGCGTTGATGGGACTAGCTCCTACAATGAGCAGTTCTTC; CDR3aa: CSVDGTSSYNEQFF
d_gene: -; v_gene: TRBV11-2; j_gene: TRBJ1-5; abundance: -; CDR3nt: TGTGCCAGCAGCGCCGGGACAACTTATCAGCCCCAGCATTTT; CDR3aa: CASSAGTTYQPQHF
d_gene: TRBD2; v_gene: TRBV6-1; j_gene: TRBJ2-1; abundance: -; CDR3nt: TGTGCCAGCAGGGGGACTAGCGGGAGGAACCATGAGCAGTTCTTC; CDR3aa: CASRGTSGRNHEQFF
d_gene: -; v_gene: TRBV10-3; j_gene: TRBJ2-3; abundance: -; CDR3nt: TGTGCCATCAGTGAGTCCGGCAGGGTGGGCACAGATACGCAGTATTTT; CDR3aa: CAISESGRVGTDTQYF
d_gene: -; v_gene: TRBV7-9; j_gene: TRBJ2-7; abundance: many; CDR3nt: TGTGCCAGCGTAGGTCAGGGAACATACGAGCAGTACTTC; CDR3aa: CASVGQGTYEQYF
d_gene: TRBD1; v_gene: TRBV19; j_gene: TRBJ2-7; abundance: many; CDR3nt: TGTGCCAGTAGTATAGCACTCCGGGACAGCCTCTCCTACGAGCAGTACTTC; CDR3aa: CASSIALRDSLSYEQYF
d_gene: TRBD2; v_gene: TRBV7-9; j_gene: TRBJ2-1; abundance: many; CDR3nt: TGTGCCAGCAGCTTAGTAGCGGGAGGTTTACTCAAGCAGTTCTTC; CDR3aa: CASSLVAGGLLKQFF
d_gene: -; v_gene: TRBV7-6; j_gene: TRBJ2-7; abundance: many; CDR3nt: TGTGCCAGCAGCTTCAGCCCGGGATACGAGCAGTACTTC; CDR3aa: CASSFSPGYEQYF
d_gene: TRBD1; v_gene: TRBV5-4; j_gene: TRBJ1-1; abundance: many; CDR3nt: TGTGCCAGCAGCTTGGAGGGACAGGGTATGAACACTGAAGCTTTCTTT; CDR3aa: CASSLEGQGMNTEAFF
d_gene: -; v_gene: TRBV12-3/TRBV12-4; j_gene: TRBJ1-1; abundance: -; CDR3nt: TGTGCCAGCAGTTTCGGCCGAGGCACTCAAGCTTTCTTT; CDR3aa: CASSFGRGTQAFF
d_gene: -; v_gene: TRBV11-2; j_gene: TRBJ2-1; abundance: -; CDR3nt: TGTGCCAGCAGCCTAGGGGGGGCTTCCTACAATGAGCAGTTCTTC; CDR3aa: CASSLGGASYNEQFF
d_gene: TRBD1; v_gene: TRBV10-1; j_gene: TRBJ2-3; abundance: medium-sized; CDR3nt: TGCGCCAGCAGTGATCCAAATGGGACAGGGATGACAGATACGCAGTATTTT; CDR3aa: CASSDPNGTGMTDTQYF
d_gene: -; v_gene: TRBV19; j_gene: TRBJ2-7; abundance: many; CDR3nt: TGTGCCAGTAGGACCGGGAACCCAAGAAACGAGCAGTACTTC; CDR3aa: CASRTGNPRNEQYF
d_gene: TRBD2; v_gene: TRBV29-1; j_gene: TRBJ2-1; abundance: many; CDR3nt: TGCAGCGTTCAAGGACTAGCGGGAGACAATGAGCAGTTCTTC; CDR3aa: CSVQGLAGDNEQFF
d_gene: TRBD2; v_gene: TRBV29-1; j_gene: TRBJ2-3; abundance: few; CDR3nt: TGCAGCGCCCCGACTAGCGGGAGAGGGGATACGCAGTATTTT; CDR3aa: CSAPTSGRGDTQYF
d_gene: -; v_gene: TRBV5-5; j_gene: TRBJ1-1; abundance: many; CDR3nt: TGTGCCAGCAGCTTGGGGGGCATGAACACTGAAGCTTTCTTT; CDR3aa: CASSLGGMNTEAFF
d_gene: TRBD1; v_gene: TRBV29-1; j_gene: TRBJ2-3; abundance: many; CDR3nt: TGCAGCGTTGACCAGGGGGGCACAGATACGCAGTATTTT; CDR3aa: CSVDQGGTDTQYF
d_gene: -; v_gene: TRBV12-3/TRBV12-4; j_gene: TRBJ2-2; abundance: -; CDR3nt: TGTGCCAGCAGTCCTCGAGGAACAAACACCGGGGAGCTGTTTTTT; CDR3aa: CASSPRGTNTGELFF
d_gene: TRBD1; v_gene: TRBV7-9; j_gene: TRBJ2-1; abundance: many; CDR3nt: TGTGCCAGCAGCTCATTGGACAGGGGTCGATCCTATGAGCAGTTCTTC; CDR3aa: CASSSLDRGRSYEQFF
d_gene: TRBD1; v_gene: TRBV18; j_gene: TRBJ2-7; abundance: many; CDR3nt: TGTGCCAGCTCAACCCGGGACAGCTACGAGCAGTACTTC; CDR3aa: CASSTRDSYEQYF
d_gene: -; v_gene: TRBV11-2; j_gene: TRBJ2-3; abundance: many; CDR3nt: TGTGCCAGCAGAAGACCAGGGGTACGGACAGATACGCAGTATTTT; CDR3aa: CASRRPGVRTDTQYF
d_gene: -; v_gene: TRBV9; j_gene: TRBJ2-7; abundance: many; CDR3nt: TGTGCCAGCAGCGTAGGTGGGAGAGGATCCGAGCAGTACTTC; CDR3aa: CASSVGGRGSEQYF
d_gene: -; v_gene: TRBV30; j_gene: TRBJ2-4; abundance: many; CDR3nt: TGTGCCCTAGAGAACGAATGGGGGACAAACATTCAGTACTTC; CDR3aa: CALENEWGTNIQYF
d_gene: TRBD1; v_gene: TRBV5-1; j_gene: TRBJ2-7; abundance: many; CDR3nt: TGCGCCAGCAGCTTACAGGGGGGCCCTTACGAGCAGTACTTC; CDR3aa: CASSLQGGPYEQYF
d_gene: TRBD2; v_gene: TRBV18; j_gene: TRBJ2-3; abundance: many; CDR3nt: TGTGCCAGCTCACCACCGCTAACAGGACTAGCCGGCACAGATACGCAGTATTTT; CDR3aa: CASSPPLTGLAGTDTQYF
d_gene: TRBD2; v_gene: TRBV20-1; j_gene: TRBJ2-7; abundance: many; CDR3nt: TGCAGTGCTACGATTGTAGCGGGAACCTACGAGCAGTACTTC; CDR3aa: CSATIVAGTYEQYF
d_gene: -; v_gene: TRBV10-3; j_gene: TRBJ1-3; abundance: few; CDR3nt: TGTGCCACCGTCAACTCAAACACCATATATTTT; CDR3aa: CATVNSNTIYF